What follows are 13 T cell receptor beta chains derived from one specimen sequenced in a study of blood T cells in healthy people across ages. Alongside a J-beta primer mix, a sample-barcoded 5' primer served in a second PCR lasting about 7 to 11 cycles. TCRdb reanalysed the 5' RACE reads using MiXCR and keeps one entry per CDR3 protein. The profile shows approximately 940,000 distinct CDR3 sequences, around 48% of them singletons. Sequenced input: blood. Receptors were obtained from a man aged 25-45 years in good health.

The chain links TRBV7-2 to TRBJ2-1; D is uncertain. The germline V and J ends were trimmed by 5 bases and 4 bases, with 15 bases remaining between them. Germline CDR1 is SGHTA and CDR2 is FQGNSA. The CDR3 extends over 15 amino acids. CDR3 sequence reads: CASSPARSSYNEQFF. The DNA of the CDR3 is TGTGCCAGCAGCCCCGCGAGGAGCTCGTACAATGAGCAGTTCTTC.

The chain has TRBV7-8 and TRBJ2-7, with D possibly matching TRBD1 (6 bases). The CDR3 has 15 amino acids. Per the germline V gene, CDR1 is SGHVS and CDR2 is FQNEAQ. Trimming shortened V by 6 bases and J by 3 bases, and 18 bases separated the two germline ends. This chain's CDR3 is CASRGAGTPVYEQYF. In DNA form, the CDR3 reads TGTGCCAGCAGAGGGGCCGGGACACCGGTCTACGAGCAGTACTTC.

V is TRBV2 and J is TRBJ2-3; no clear D. The CDR3 contains 14 residues. The germline V gene encodes CDR1 SNHLY and CDR2 FYNNEI. V lost 5 bases to trimming and J lost 1 base, with 10 bases between them. The CDR3 coding sequence is TGTGCCAGCAGTCCCACCGACCGCACAGATACGCAGTATTTT. This gives the protein CASSPTDRTDTQYF.

A few counts support this clonotype. This chain links TRBV4-1 with TRBJ1-5, with 7 bases matching TRBD1. The CDR3 totals 13 residues. The germline CDR1 and CDR2 sequences are MGHRA and YSYEKL. J gave up 7 bases and V 1 base, and 1 base lay outside the gene matches. The CDR3 region has the DNA TGCGCCAGCAGCCAAGTACAGGGGCAGCCCCAGCATTTT. It is translated as CASSQVQGQPQHF.

The sample holds one count of this clonotype. The rearrangement joins TRBV4-2 to TRBJ2-7, with D possibly being TRBD2 (5 bases). V was pared by 2 bases and J by 11 bases, with 13 bases between. The CDR3 is 12 residues long. Germline V lookup: CDR1 LGHNA, CDR2 YNFKEQ. The CDR3 sequence is CASSQLSGEEYF. The CDR3 coding sequence is TGTGCCAGCAGCCAATTAAGCGGTGAGGAGTACTTC.

The chain is built from TRBV10-2 and TRBJ2-1; perhaps D is TRBD1 or TRBD2 (5 bases each). CDR1 and CDR2 from the germline V gene are WSHSY and SAAADI. The CDR3 contains 15 residues. V shed 3 bases and J shed 8 bases, with 17 bases lying between them. CDR3 sequence: CASSEPIGKGHEQFF. The CDR3 nucleotides read TGCGCCAGCAGTGAACCGATTGGAAAGGGACATGAGCAGTTCTTC.

The gene calls are TRBV27 and TRBJ1-5; no firm D call. Trimming cost V 6 bases and J 9 bases, with 9 bases left between them. Germline loops: CDR1 MNHEY, CDR2 SMNVEV (reference sequence). There are 11 residues in the CDR3. The CDR3 DNA reads as TGTGCCAGCAGACCGAGATGGCCCCAGCATTTT. The encoded protein is CASRPRWPQHF.

This sequence joins TRBV6-6 and TRBJ1-6; no firm D call. Deletions cut 6 bases from V and 2 bases from J, with 11 bases between. The CDR3 is 15 amino acids. CDR1 and CDR2 from the germline V gene are MNHNY and SVGAGI (reference sequence). CDR3 sequence: CASSPPAAYNSPLHF. The CDR3 DNA is TGTGCCAGCAGCCCCCCGGCAGCCTATAATTCACCCCTCCACTTT.

This chain uses TRBV3-1 with TRBJ1-6; D ambiguous. The V and J ends lost 1 base and 11 bases respectively, with 12 bases between them. The germline V gene encodes CDR1 LGHDT and CDR2 YNNKEL (reference sequence). CDR3 length equals 14 residues. The CDR3 nucleotides read TGTGCCAGCAGCCAAGTATCAGGAAAGACACCCCTCCACTTT. Translating gives CASSQVSGKTPLHF.

As regards this clonotype: An end of the junction differs from the germline gene, which may be a read error. The rearrangement links TRBV20-1 to TRBJ2-7; TRBD1 or TRBD2 may be the D gene (5 bases each). Germline loops: CDR1 DFQATT, CDR2 SNEGSKA (reference sequence). The CDR3 length is 14 residues. The CDR3 region has the DNA TGCAGTGCTGGAGATACGGGGCTTACCTACGAGCAGTACTTC. Translating it yields CSAGDTGLTYEQYF.

This chain links TRBV27 with TRBJ1-5, with 8 positions matching TRBD1. Germline CDR1 is MNHEY and CDR2 is SMNVEV (reference sequence). The CDR3 runs to 14 residues. V was clipped by 8 bases and J by 2 bases; unmatched bases: 5. CDR3 residues: CASAPGQGNQPQHF. The CDR3, as DNA: TGTGCCAGCGCCCCGGGACAGGGCAATCAGCCCCAGCATTTT.

The rearrangement links TRBV20-1 to TRBJ2-5; D is ambiguous. This CDR3 contains 12 residues. Germline V CDR1 and CDR2: DFQATT, SNEGSKA (reference sequence). V gave up 2 bases and J gave up 2 bases, with 6 bases separating them. CDR3 sequence (DNA): TGCAGTGCTAGATGGAGTCAAGAGACCCAGTACTTC. Its protein is CSARWSQETQYF.

This clonotype was seen a few times. This sequence joins TRBV7-9 and TRBJ2-2; no reliable D call. Germline V gene lookup returns CDR1 SEHNR and CDR2 FQNEAQ (reference sequence). With 5 bases removed from V and 3 bases from J, the gap between germline ends came to 10 bases. This CDR3 has 14 residues. CDR3: CASSPRTYTGELFF. The CDR3 DNA follows: TGTGCCAGCAGCCCTCGCACTTACACCGGGGAGCTGTTTTTT.